These T cell receptor beta chains were read from a single sample in a study of shared clonotypes between healthy human individuals. The method was immunoSEQ multiplex PCR; TCRdb's version includes in-frame clones alone and lacks a portion of them. The table lists more than 1.2 million clones, 98% of them singletons. The sequencing sample was made of naive CD4+ T cells sorted from blood. The receptors stem from a man younger than 45 in good health. Each CDR3 is given with its conserved first and last residue. The D gene is left open where the match is weak. A clone size is listed for some rows: how often the clone was seen (once, few, many), or a class if it is expanded.

clone_size,j_call,v_call,d_call,cdr3_aa,cdr3_nt
.,TRBJ1-1,TRBV15,.,CATSRVSQTNTEAFF,TGTGCCACCAGCAGAGTTTCACAAACGAACACTGAAGCTTTCTTT
.,TRBJ2-7,TRBV28,TRBD1,CASSLSMGQGRGYEQYF,TGTGCCAGCAGTTTATCTATGGGACAGGGTCGGGGGTACGAGCAGTACTTC
.,TRBJ2-3,TRBV7-9,.,CASSLRETDTQYF,TGTGCCAGCAGCTTACGGGAGACAGATACGCAGTATTTT
.,TRBJ2-3,TRBV18,.,CASSPLSSSRTDTQYF,TGTGCCAGCTCACCCCTGAGCTCGAGTCGGACAGATACGCAGTATTTT
.,TRBJ1-4,TRBV5-5,.,CASSDIWGEKLFF,TGTGCCAGTTCGGACATCTGGGGGGAAAAACTGTTTTTT
.,TRBJ1-1,TRBV27,.,CASSPPRRVQNTEAFF,TGTGCCAGCAGTCCACCCCGCCGGGTCCAGAACACTGAAGCTTTCTTT
.,TRBJ2-3,TRBV28,TRBD2,CASKLAGLGGSTDTQYF,TGTGCCAGCAAACTAGCGGGATTGGGTGGCAGCACAGATACGCAGTATTTT
.,TRBJ2-1,TRBV7-7,TRBD2,CASSSTSGLYNEQFF,TGTGCTAGCAGCTCAACTAGCGGGCTTTACAATGAGCAGTTCTTC
.,TRBJ2-7,TRBV5-6,.,CASSLAKGYSDEQYF,TGTGCCAGCAGCTTGGCCAAGGGGTATTCGGACGAGCAGTACTTC
.,TRBJ2-7,TRBV18,.,CASSPPSVYEQYF,TGTGCCAGCTCACCACCGTCCGTCTACGAGCAGTACTTC
.,TRBJ1-1,TRBV6-6,.,CASRNRVYTFF,TGTGCCAGCAGAAACAGGGTATACACTTTCTTT
.,TRBJ1-3,TRBV5-4,.,CASSSAVSGNTIYF,TGTGCCAGCAGTTCGGCGGTATCTGGAAACACCATATATTTT
.,TRBJ2-7,TRBV19,TRBD2,CASSIMKSELAGVEQYF,TGTGCCAGTAGTATTATGAAGTCTGAACTAGCGGGAGTCGAGCAGTACTTC
.,TRBJ2-1,TRBV19,TRBD1,CASSIWDRGNEQFF,TGTGCCAGTAGTATTTGGGACAGGGGTAATGAGCAGTTCTTC
.,TRBJ1-4,TRBV2,.,CASRGGTGEKLFF,TGTGCCAGCCGGGGAGGAACAGGGGAAAAACTGTTTTTT
.,TRBJ2-5,TRBV6-1,.,CASSGTTGPTRETQYF,TGTGCCAGCAGTGGAACCACGGGCCCCACGCGGGAGACCCAGTACTTC
once,TRBJ2-7,TRBV7-2,TRBD1,CASSSQGADEQYF,TGTGCCAGCAGCTCCCAGGGGGCCGACGAGCAGTACTTC
.,TRBJ2-3,TRBV20-1,.,CSARPVDTQYF,TGCAGTGCTAGACCCGTTGATACGCAGTATTTT
.,TRBJ2-1,TRBV30,.,CAWTEGNEQFF,TGTGCCTGGACCGAGGGCAATGAGCAGTTCTTC
.,TRBJ2-5,TRBV5-1,.,CASSSTPGAETQYF,TGCGCCAGCAGTTCAACTCCAGGGGCAGAGACCCAGTACTTC
.,TRBJ2-3,TRBV5-6,.,CASSLRGSSHTADTQYF,TGTGCCAGCAGCTTGAGGGGGTCAAGTCACACTGCGGATACGCAGTATTTT
once,TRBJ2-1,TRBV5-1,TRBD1,CASSLDRVDRDYNEQFF,TGCGCCAGCAGCTTGGATAGGGTGGACAGGGACTACAATGAGCAGTTCTTC
.,TRBJ2-1,TRBV5-1,TRBD2,CASSFRRLRTSGYNEQFF,TGCGCCAGCAGCTTCCGACGACTGAGGACTAGCGGCTACAATGAGCAGTTCTTC
.,TRBJ2-7,TRBV7-9,TRBD2,CASSYGGLAGIDYEQYF,TGTGCCAGCAGCTATGGAGGACTAGCGGGGATTGACTACGAGCAGTACTTC
.,TRBJ2-5,TRBV5-4,.,CASSRHQETQYF,TGTGCCAGCAGCAGGCATCAAGAGACCCAGTACTTC
.,TRBJ1-1,TRBV11-2,.,CASKSPFNMNTEAFF,TGTGCCAGCAAATCCCCCTTTAATATGAACACTGAAGCTTTCTTT
.,TRBJ1-4,TRBV18,.,CASSPRGPATNEKLFF,TGTGCCAGCTCACCTAGGGGACCCGCAACTAATGAAAAACTGTTTTTT
.,TRBJ2-3,TRBV5-4,TRBD2,CASSRAGSDTQYF,TGTGCCAGCAGCAGAGCGGGATCAGATACGCAGTATTTT
.,TRBJ2-2,TRBV7-3,TRBD2,CASSLTSGKNTGELFF,TGTGCCAGCAGCTTAACTAGCGGGAAAAACACCGGGGAGCTGTTTTTT
.,TRBJ1-1,TRBV5-1,TRBD1,CASSSTGMNTEAFF,TGCGCCAGCAGCTCGACAGGGATGAACACTGAAGCTTTCTTT
few,TRBJ2-1,TRBV10-3,.,CAISEEDPSSYNEQFF,TGTGCCATCAGTGAAGAGGACCCGAGCTCCTACAATGAGCAGTTCTTC
.,TRBJ2-7,TRBV4-1,.,CASSQDRPAAVLYEQYF,TGCGCCAGCAGCCAAGATAGGCCAGCGGCGGTCCTCTACGAGCAGTACTTC